These T cell receptor beta chains were read from a single sample in a study of shared clonotypes between healthy human individuals. Clones were read by immunoSEQ multiplex PCR, and TCRdb kept only the in-frame ones, dropping some. The sample shows around 1 million clones, over 75% of them seen only once. The sequencing sample was made of memory CD4+ T cells sorted from blood. These TCRs come from a young man in good health. The conserved cysteine and the conserved F or W are not part of the CDR3 here. The order of the fields is V gene, J gene, CDR3 protein.

TRBV7-2	TRBJ1-2	ASSHGGKDYGYT
TRBV5-4	TRBJ2-3	ASSLVVAGAYDTQY
TRBV18	TRBJ1-4	ASSQLPGQGNEKLF
TRBV5-4	TRBJ1-6	ASSLGGFSPLH
TRBV6-5	TRBJ1-2	ASSPPAGDGYGYT
TRBV9	TRBJ2-4	ASSVGDSQNIQY
TRBV6-6	TRBJ2-7	ASSYSAGQGSEQY
TRBV29-1	TRBJ2-5	SVGLGGTQY
TRBV6-5	TRBJ2-7	ASSYRQGPYEQY
TRBV5-8	TRBJ2-7	ASSQGTDNYEQY
TRBV9	TRBJ1-1	ASSGGGAANTEAF
TRBV28	TRBJ1-1	ASSLMRGSGKAF
TRBV20-1	TRBJ2-5	SGTEVETQY
TRBV9	TRBJ2-5	ASNEREGFTETQY
TRBV6-1	TRBJ2-2	ASRAGVTNTGELF
TRBV7-9	TRBJ1-2	ASSPPGGYGYT
TRBV7-2	TRBJ2-5	ASSSWTSAGETQY